These 11 T cell receptor beta chains came from one sample sequenced in a study of CD8 T cells in Susac syndrome. Random hexamers primed reverse transcription of 0.5 to 1 ug RNA. TCRdb passed the immunoSEQ multiplex PCR reads through MiXCR, listing each CDR3 protein once. Found here are 150,000 to 200,000 distinct CDR3 sequences, around nine tenths of them singletons; the top ten hold 0.085% to 0.1%. Sequencing was carried out using CD4+ T cells from PBMCs. The receptor set was obtained from a human donor with Susac syndrome.

The V and J genes are TRBV7-8 and TRBJ2-5; tentative D call: TRBD1 (5 bases). The CDR3 extends over 15 amino acids. Trimming stripped 3 bases from V and 4 bases from J, with 15 bases between. From germline, CDR1 is SGHVS and CDR2 FQNEAQ. The CDR3 region is CASSFLLDQGETQYF. Written as DNA, the CDR3 is TGTGCCAGCAGCTTCCTCTTGGACCAGGGAGAGACCCAGTACTTC. Supplemented by reference TRBV7-8 and TRBJ2-5, the full variable domain reads GAGVSQSPRYKVAKRGQDVALRCDPISGHVSLFWYQQALGQGPEFLTYFQNEAQLDKSGLPSDRFFAERPEGSVSTLKIQRTQQEDSAVYLCASSFLLDQGETQYFGPGTRLLVL.

This rearrangement joins TRBV2 to TRBJ2-3; D is perhaps TRBD1 (5 bases). This CDR3 is 16 amino acids long. V gave up 0 bases and J gave up 6 bases, with 16 bases separating them. Germline-derived CDR1 and CDR2 are SNHLY and FYNNEI. CDR3: CASSEARQGGLDTQYF. In DNA form, the CDR3 reads TGTGCCAGCAGTGAAGCTCGGCAGGGTGGGCTGGATACGCAGTATTTT.

The gene calls are TRBV27 and TRBJ2-5; 8 bases are a match to TRBD2. Germline CDR1 MNHEY, CDR2 SMNVEV (reference sequence). The ends lost 5 bases at V and 5 bases at J; junction bases unmatched: 13. CDR3 size: 16 residues. The CDR3 region is CASSIRGGALGETQYF. The DNA for the CDR3 is TGTGCCAGCAGTATCCGGGGGGGGGCCCTCGGGGAGACCCAGTACTTC.

The table lists this clonotype with a few counts. The chain employs TRBV4-1 and TRBJ1-1; maybe TRBD1 (6 bases). V gave up 0 bases and J gave up 1 base, with 12 bases separating them. There are 16 residues in the CDR3. Germline CDR1 MGHRA, CDR2 YSYEKL. The CDR3 nucleotides read TGCGCCAGCAGCCAAGAAGGTAGAGGGGGGAACACTGAAGCTTTCTTT. Protein sequence: CASSQEGRGGNTEAFF.

J is TRBJ2-7 and V is TRBV7-2; D is perhaps TRBD1 or TRBD2 (5 bases each). The CDR3 is 14 amino acids. Trimming took 5 bases from V and 0 from J, leaving 11 bases between them. CDR1 is SGHTA, CDR2 FQGNSA, per germline. This CDR3 is CASSPRGTSYEQYF. CDR3 bases: TGTGCCAGCAGCCCTCGAGGGACCTCCTACGAGCAGTACTTC.

This clonotype occurred once. This chain links TRBV5-4 with TRBJ2-5; tentative D call: TRBD2 (6 bases). The CDR3 sequence is 14 residues long. Germline CDR1 and CDR2: SGHNT and YYREEE (reference sequence). Trimming pared 3 bases from V and 4 bases from J, leaving 13 bases between. CDR3 nucleotide sequence: TGTGCCAGCAGCTCATCGGGGGTAGGAGAGACCCAGTACTTC. Translated, it gives CASSSSGVGETQYF.

This clonotype was counted between two and nine times. The rearrangement links TRBV11-2 to TRBJ2-3; D not certain. The CDR3 sequence is 13 residues long. Deletions cut 5 bases from V and 4 bases from J, with 10 bases between. Germline values: CDR1 SGHAT, CDR2 FQNNGV. This chain's CDR3 is CASSPHPPDTQYF. The CDR3 DNA follows: TGTGCCAGCAGCCCCCACCCCCCAGATACGCAGTATTTT.

This clonotype was seen only a few times. The V gene is TRBV5-1, the J gene TRBJ1-2; 9 positions agree with TRBD1. This CDR3 is built from 14 residues. In germline, CDR1 is SGHRS, CDR2 YFSETQ. V dropped 4 bases and J dropped 5; count of bases not matched to a gene: 6. The CDR3, as DNA: TGCGCCAGCAGCATGGGGACAGGGACTTATGGCTACACCTTC. Translation: CASSMGTGTYGYTF.

The chain links TRBV9 to TRBJ2-2; 10 nucleotides align to TRBD2. The CDR3 length is 16 residues. Germline-derived CDR1 and CDR2 are SGDLS and YYNGEE. With 4 bases clipped from V and 5 bases from J, the junction kept 8 bases outside the gene matches. In DNA form, the CDR3 reads TGTGCCAGCAGCCCCCAGCGGGAGGGCCGGACCGGGGAGCTGTTTTTT. Its translation: CASSPQREGRTGELFF.

The chain is built from TRBV4-1 and TRBJ1-5; TRBD1 might be the D (5 bases). The CDR3 has 17 amino acids. V lost 6 bases to trimming and J lost 0 bases, with 18 bases between them. Germline lookup yields CDR1 MGHRA and CDR2 YSYEKL. The CDR3 DNA follows: TGCGCCAGCAGACAAAATGCCCAGGGCTATAGCAATCAGCCCCAGCATTTT. Its translation: CASRQNAQGYSNQPQHF.

The chain employs TRBV4-1 and TRBJ2-1; 11 bases fit TRBD2. The V gene end was trimmed by 0 bases and the J gene end by 5 bases; junction bases not matched to a gene: 12. CDR1 is MGHRA and CDR2 is YSYEKL in the germline V gene. CDR3 length: 19 residues. The CDR3: CASSQDQVRAGLADNEQFF. The CDR3 nucleotides are TGCGCCAGCAGCCAAGATCAGGTTCGGGCGGGACTAGCGGACAATGAGCAGTTCTTC.